This TCR beta chain was identified during a study of OX40 agonist ivuxolimab in advanced cancers. Study results and caveats: At 0.1 to 3.0 mg/kg and by week 6, clonal expansion occurred in CD4+ and CD8+ blood T cells.

Here immunoSEQ multiplex PCR was the method, and the copy in TCRdb shows in-frame clones only, minus some. The table lists some 64,000 clones, roughly 89% of them singletons. Comments on this clone: Antigen: not known.

The CDR3 loop spans 14 amino acids. Per the germline V gene, CDR1 is SGHVS and CDR2 is FQNEAQ. The germline V and J ends were trimmed by 4 bases and 1 base, with 10 bases remaining between them. This chain links TRBV7-8 with TRBJ1-1; unclear D gene. The TCR sequence derives from an adult with an advanced solid tumor such as melanoma, head and neck, liver or kidney cancer. Sequenced here: CD4+ or CD8+ T cells sorted from blood, sampled in a trial of the OX40 agonist ivuxolimab. CDR3 in DNA: TGTGCCAGCAGCTCGCAGACGGGGAACACTGAAGCTTTCTTT. Translated, it gives CASSSQTGNTEAFF.